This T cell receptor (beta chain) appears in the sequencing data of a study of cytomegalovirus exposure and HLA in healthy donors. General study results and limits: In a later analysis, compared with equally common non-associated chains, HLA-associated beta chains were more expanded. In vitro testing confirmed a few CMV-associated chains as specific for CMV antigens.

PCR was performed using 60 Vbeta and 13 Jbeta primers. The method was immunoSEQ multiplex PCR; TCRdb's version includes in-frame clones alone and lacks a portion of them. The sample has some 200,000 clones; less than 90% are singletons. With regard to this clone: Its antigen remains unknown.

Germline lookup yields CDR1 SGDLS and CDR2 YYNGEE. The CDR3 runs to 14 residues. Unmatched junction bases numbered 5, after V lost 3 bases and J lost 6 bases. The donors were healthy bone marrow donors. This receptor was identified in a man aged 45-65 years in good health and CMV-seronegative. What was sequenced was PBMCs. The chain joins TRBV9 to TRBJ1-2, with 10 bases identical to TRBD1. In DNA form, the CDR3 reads TGTGCCAGCAGCGCGGACAGGGGGTATAATGGCTACACCTTC. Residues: CASSADRGYNGYTF.